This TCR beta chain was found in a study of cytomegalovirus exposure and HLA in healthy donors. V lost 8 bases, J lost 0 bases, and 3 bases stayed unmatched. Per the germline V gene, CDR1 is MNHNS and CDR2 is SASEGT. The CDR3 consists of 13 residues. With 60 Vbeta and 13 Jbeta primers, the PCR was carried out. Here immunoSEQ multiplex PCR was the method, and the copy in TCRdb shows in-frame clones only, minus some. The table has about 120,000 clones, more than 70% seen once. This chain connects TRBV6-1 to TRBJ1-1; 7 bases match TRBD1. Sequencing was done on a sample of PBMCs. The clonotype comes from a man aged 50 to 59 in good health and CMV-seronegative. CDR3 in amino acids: CASRTGLNTEAFF. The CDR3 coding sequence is TGTGCCAGCCGGACAGGATTGAACACTGAAGCTTTCTTT.